Here is one T cell receptor beta chain with its context. The data derive from a study of cytomegalovirus exposure and HLA in healthy donors. Study-wide background: An earlier analysis identified 117 million unique TCR beta sequences in 150 million to 200 million T cells.

PCR employed 60 Vbeta and 13 Jbeta primers. Using immunoSEQ multiplex PCR, the repertoire was profiled, and TCRdb retains in-frame clones only, with some absent. The top ten hold about 4% of the sample, which has 95,000 to 150,000 clones, about 73% seen once. Trimming pared 1 base from V and 6 bases from J, leaving 14 bases between. CDR3 size: 15 residues. The germline gives CDR1 SEHNR, CDR2 FQNEAQ (reference sequence). The chain combines TRBV7-9 with TRBJ2-3; no clear D. Sequenced: PBMCs. This TCR derives from a woman in her forties or fifties in good health and CMV-seropositive. The DNA of the CDR3 is TGTGCCAGCAGCTTAGGGATATCGGAAGCGGATACGCAGTATTTT. Translating gives CASSLGISEADTQYF.